Presented here are 13 T cell receptor beta chains from one specimen sequenced in a study of shared clonotypes between healthy human individuals. Profiling relied on immunoSEQ multiplex PCR, and the TCRdb table lists in-frame clones only, not all of them. The table shows over 950,000 clones, with roughly 80% occurring only once. The sequenced sample consisted of memory CD4+ T cells from PBMCs. Subset here: CD45RA-negative fraction. These receptors were taken from a man between 18 and 35 years old in good health. Some clones in this sample may be carry-over from other donors' samples.

The chain carries TRBV27 and TRBJ2-3; D is unclear. The CDR3 contains 15 residues. The germline V gene encodes CDR1 MNHEY and CDR2 SMNVEV (reference sequence). Trimming cost V 2 bases and J 0 bases, with 9 bases left between them. CDR3 loop: CASSLLQASTDTQYF. The CDR3 nucleotides read TGTGCCAGCAGTTTACTCCAAGCAAGCACAGATACGCAGTATTTT.

This clone was observed a few times. The V gene is TRBV4-1, the J gene TRBJ1-2; maybe TRBD1 (6 bases). With 1 base removed from V and 7 bases from J, the gap between germline ends came to 13 bases. The CDR3 extends over 14 amino acids. Germline values: CDR1 MGHRA, CDR2 YSYEKL. CDR3 nucleotide sequence: TGCGCCAGCAGCCAAGGGACAGCCCCAGTTGGCTACACCTTC. It translates to CASSQGTAPVGYTF.

This clone has only a few counts. The chain employs TRBV27 and TRBJ1-1, with TRBD1 matching 7 bases. V lost 3 bases, J lost 0 bases, and 4 bases stayed unmatched. Looked up from germline, CDR1 is MNHEY and CDR2 is SMNVEV (reference sequence). The CDR3 is made up of 15 amino acids. DNA of the CDR3: TGTGCCAGCAGTTTCAGGGGGGGATTGAACACTGAAGCTTTCTTT. Its translation: CASSFRGGLNTEAFF.

The chain recombines TRBV19 with TRBJ2-7; no clear D. The V end was cut by 3 bases, the J end by 2 bases, with 8 bases between. Germline lookup yields CDR1 LNHDA and CDR2 SQIVND (reference sequence). CDR3 length: 13 residues. The CDR3 loop reads CASSIDGTYEQYF. The CDR3 DNA reads as TGTGCCAGTAGTATCGACGGTACCTACGAGCAGTACTTC.

The J gene is TRBJ2-5, the V gene TRBV11-2; D is possibly TRBD2 (5 bases). CDR1 is SGHAT and CDR2 is FQNNGV in the germline V gene. The CDR3 loop spans 14 amino acids. Trimming took 5 bases from V and 0 from J, leaving 10 bases between them. The CDR3, as DNA: TGTGCCAGCAGCCCCGGGATTAACCAAGAGACCCAGTACTTC. Translated: CASSPGINQETQYF.

This chain connects TRBV5-1 to TRBJ2-1; 10 bases line up with TRBD2. The CDR3 contains 16 residues. From germline, CDR1 is SGHRS and CDR2 YFSETQ. Trimming cost V 2 bases and J 7 bases; bases outside gene matches: 9. CDR3 DNA: TGCGCCAGCAGCTTAGCGGGAGGGCCCCATCTTAATGAGCAGTTCTTC. This sequence encodes CASSLAGGPHLNEQFF.

This CDR3 is CASSFGNYGYTF. For the CDR3, the DNA is TGTGCCAGCAGTTTCGGGAACTATGGCTACACCTTC. This chain joins TRBV6-5 and TRBJ1-2, with unresolved D. The V gene lost 4 bases and the J gene lost 2 bases, with 5 bases spanning the gap. This CDR3 comprises 12 residues. Germline V lookup: CDR1 MNHEY, CDR2 SVGAGI.

The rearrangement joins TRBV2 to TRBJ2-5, with D tentatively TRBD1 or TRBD2 (5 bases each). Trimming shortened V by 7 bases and J by 5 bases, and 17 bases separated the two germline ends. The CDR3 runs 14 residues. CDR1 SNHLY and CDR2 FYNNEI come from the germline V gene. The CDR3 sequence: CASNRDRGIETQYF. In DNA form, the CDR3 reads TGTGCCAGCAACCGGGACCGTGGAATTGAGACCCAGTACTTC.

The V and J genes are TRBV7-6 and TRBJ2-7; tentatively, D is TRBD2 (6 bases). V was cut by 1 base and J by 7 bases, with 14 bases left in between. Germline CDR1 and CDR2: SGHVS and FNYEAQ. This CDR3 has 14 amino acids. This CDR3 reads CASSLGAAEGEQYF. The DNA of the CDR3 is TGTGCCAGCAGCTTAGGGGCGGCGGAGGGAGAGCAGTACTTC.

The chain combines TRBV27 with TRBJ1-5; no definite D call. CDR3 length equals 15 residues. V shed 4 bases and J shed 2 bases, with 12 bases lying between them. The V gene's germline CDR1 is MNHEY and CDR2 SMNVEV (reference sequence). CDR3 protein: CASSSRGLGNQPQHF. The CDR3 coding sequence is TGTGCCAGCAGTTCCCGCGGGTTGGGCAATCAGCCCCAGCATTTT.

CDR3 loop: CASSLLDEAFF. CDR3 sequence (DNA): TGTGCCAGCAGTTTGTTGGATGAAGCTTTCTTT. The chain uses TRBV28 and TRBJ1-1; D unclear. The germline V gene encodes CDR1 MDHEN and CDR2 SYDVKM. The CDR3 extends over 11 amino acids. Trimming pared 3 bases from V and 7 bases from J, leaving 6 bases between.

The chain links TRBV27 to TRBJ1-3, with D uncertain. The CDR3 is 15 residues long. The germline CDR1 and CDR2 sequences are MNHEY and SMNVEV (reference sequence). V was trimmed by 4 bases and J by 3 bases, leaving 13 bases between them. The CDR3 loop reads CASSWTDPRGNTIYF. Written as DNA, the CDR3 is TGTGCCAGCAGTTGGACGGACCCTCGTGGAAACACCATATATTTT.

Only a few counts were recorded for this clone. The V call is TRBV28, the J call TRBJ2-3, with D maybe TRBD2 (6 bases). Germline-derived CDR1 and CDR2 are MDHEN and SYDVKM. Trimming cost V 8 bases and J 4 bases, with 13 bases left between them. The CDR3 is 13 amino acids. CDR3 coding DNA: TGTGCCAGCTCAACTAGCTGGCCAGATACGCAGTATTTT. Protein sequence: CASSTSWPDTQYF. The full variable domain, rest sourced from reference TRBV28 and TRBJ2-3, is DVKVTQSSRYLVKRTGEKVFLECVQDMDHENMFWYRQDPGLGLRLIYFSYDVKMKEKGDIPEGYSVSREKKERFSLILESASTNQTSMYLCASSTSWPDTQYFGPGTRLTVL.